This TCR beta chain emerged from a study of shared clonotypes between healthy human individuals. The CDR3 sequence is 14 residues long. Germline values: CDR1 SGHRS, CDR2 YFSETQ. Trimming removed 8 bases at V and 6 bases at J, with 21 bases between. Profiled with immunoSEQ multiplex PCR; TCRdb holds only in-frame clones, not every one. The data hold roughly 500,000 clones, with around 95% observed a single time. The gene calls are TRBV5-1 and TRBJ2-7; the D is unclear. The sequencing input was naive CD4+ T cells sorted from blood. Subset of the sample: CD45RA+ positively selected. The sequence derives from a woman in her twenties or thirties in good health. CDR3 DNA sequence: TGCGCCAGTTCGCCTGTCCCGGATCCCCCCGAGCAGTACTTC. This gives the protein CASSPVPDPPEQYF.